Listed below are T cell receptor beta chains from one sample, sequenced in a study of technical replicates of blood from a few donors. Measured with immunoSEQ multiplex PCR; TCRdb has only the in-frame clones, and not every one. The sample holds 65,000 to 90,000 clones; 93% are singletons and the top ten take 0.2% to 0.25%. Source material: T cells isolated from PBMCs. The receptor set was obtained from a human donor in good health. Each CDR3 is given with its conserved first and last residue. Fields, in order: CDR3 protein, CDR3 DNA, V gene, D gene, J gene, clone size. The D gene is left open where the match is weak. Size is omitted from some rows. Given values are once, few, many or a class for expanded clones.

CDR3: CASSQVISGRRVYNEQFF; DNA: TGCGCCAGCAGCCAAGTTATCAGTGGCAGGCGGGTCTACAATGAGCAGTTCTTC; V: TRBV4-1; D: -; J: TRBJ2-1; size: -
CDR3: CALSTDRADHSPLHF; DNA: TGTGCCTTATCTACGGACAGGGCGGATCATTCACCCCTCCACTTT; V: TRBV30; D: TRBD1; J: TRBJ1-6; size: -
CDR3: CASSLDRANEQYF; DNA: TGCGCCAGCAGCTTGGACAGGGCCAACGAGCAGTACTTC; V: TRBV5-1; D: -; J: TRBJ2-7; size: -
CDR3: CASSIEVAVTYNEQFF; DNA: TGTGCCAGTAGTATAGAGGTAGCAGTCACATACAATGAGCAGTTCTTC; V: TRBV19; D: -; J: TRBJ2-1; size: -
CDR3: CSAGEEQFF; DNA: TGCAGCGCGGGGGAAGAGCAGTTCTTC; V: TRBV29-1; D: -; J: TRBJ2-1; size: -
CDR3: CASSLEWWDQGTQYF; DNA: TGCGCCAGCAGCTTGGAATGGTGGGATCAGGGGACCCAGTACTTC; V: TRBV5-1; D: -; J: TRBJ2-5; size: once
CDR3: CAIKGAEEPQHF; DNA: TGTGCCATCAAGGGGGCCGAGGAGCCCCAGCATTTT; V: TRBV10-3; D: TRBD1; J: TRBJ1-5; size: -
CDR3: CASSPGTVYNSPLHF; DNA: TGTGCCAGCAGTCCCGGGACAGTATATAATTCACCCCTCCACTTT; V: TRBV28; D: TRBD1; J: TRBJ1-6; size: -
CDR3: CASIGDIGNTEAFF; DNA: TGCGCCAGCATTGGGGACATCGGGAACACTGAAGCTTTCTTT; V: TRBV5-1; D: -; J: TRBJ1-1; size: -
CDR3: CSGGRTEAFF; DNA: TGCAGTGGAGGGAGGACTGAAGCTTTCTTT; V: TRBV20-1; D: -; J: TRBJ1-1; size: -
CDR3: CSALAGETQYF; DNA: TGCAGTGCACTAGCGGGAGAGACCCAGTACTTC; V: TRBV20-1; D: TRBD2; J: TRBJ2-5; size: -
CDR3: CASSLPSYEQYF; DNA: TGTGCCAGCAGCTTACCATCCTACGAGCAGTACTTC; V: TRBV7-2; D: -; J: TRBJ2-7; size: -
CDR3: CASSPGTVVAPSPEQYF; DNA: TGCGCCAGCAGCCCGGGGACTGTCGTCGCACCGAGTCCCGAGCAGTACTTC; V: TRBV5-1; D: -; J: TRBJ2-7; size: once
CDR3: CASSLTGQGNQPQHF; DNA: TGTGCCAGCAGCCTAACGGGACAGGGAAATCAGCCCCAGCATTTT; V: TRBV6-6; D: TRBD1; J: TRBJ1-5; size: -
CDR3: CSVQDTQYF; DNA: TGCAGCGTTCAAGATACGCAGTATTTT; V: TRBV29-1; D: -; J: TRBJ2-3; size: -
CDR3: CASSLNWDRDRYGYTF; DNA: TGTGCCAGCAGCTTAAATTGGGACAGGGATCGGTATGGCTACACCTTC; V: TRBV11-2; D: TRBD1; J: TRBJ1-2; size: -